This TCR beta chain emerged from a study of identical twins. This clonotype was seen many times. Germline values: CDR1 SGHRS, CDR2 YFSETQ. The CDR3 spans 12 residues. Losses at the gene ends were 7 bases for V and 4 bases for J; bases not matched to a gene: 0. One entry per CDR3 protein results from TCRdb running MiXCR on the 5' RACE reads. The sample lists around 240,000 distinct CDR3 sequences, about 10% occurring once. The chain joins TRBV5-1 to TRBJ2-1, with 9 bases matching TRBD1. Sequencing was carried out using memory T cells sorted from blood. The TCR originated in a man in his forties or fifties in good health. CDR3 amino acids: CASGTGYNEQFF. The CDR3, as DNA: TGCGCCAGCGGGACAGGGTACAATGAGCAGTTCTTC.